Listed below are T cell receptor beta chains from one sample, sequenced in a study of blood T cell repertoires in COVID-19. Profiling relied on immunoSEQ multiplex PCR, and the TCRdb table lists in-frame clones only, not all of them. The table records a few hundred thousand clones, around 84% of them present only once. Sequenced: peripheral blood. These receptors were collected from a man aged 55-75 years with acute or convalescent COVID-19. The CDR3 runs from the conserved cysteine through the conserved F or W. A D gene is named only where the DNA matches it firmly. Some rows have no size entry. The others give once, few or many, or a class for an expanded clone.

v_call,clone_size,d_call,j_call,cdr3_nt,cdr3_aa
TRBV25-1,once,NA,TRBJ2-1,TGTGCCAGCAGTGACAGGGAATCAAGTGAGCAGTTCTTC,CASSDRESSEQFF
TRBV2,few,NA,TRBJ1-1,TGTGCCAGCAGTGAACGGCTGGGGGGGGACACTGAAGCTTTCTTT,CASSERLGGDTEAFF
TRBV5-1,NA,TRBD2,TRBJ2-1,TGCGCCAGCAGCCGCGGGCGGGTCGGGACTAGCGGCTTGAATGAGCAGTTCTTC,CASSRGRVGTSGLNEQFF
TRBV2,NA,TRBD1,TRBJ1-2,TGTGCCAGCAGAGTGGGGGCGACAGGGGGCTCCTATGGCTACACCTTC,CASRVGATGGSYGYTF
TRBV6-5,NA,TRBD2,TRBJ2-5,TGTGCCAGCCATGGGACTAGCGAACAAGAGACCCAGTACTTC,CASHGTSEQETQYF
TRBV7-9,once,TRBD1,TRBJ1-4,TGTGCCAGCAGGCGTCCGGGACAGGGCGATGAAAAACTGTTTTTT,CASRRPGQGDEKLFF
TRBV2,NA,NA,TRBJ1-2,TGTGCCAGCACTTACGGTTGGAACTATGGCTACACCTTC,CASTYGWNYGYTF
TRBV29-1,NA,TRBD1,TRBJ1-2,TGCAGCGGTGCGACAGGGGGCAACTATGGCTACACCTTC,CSGATGGNYGYTF
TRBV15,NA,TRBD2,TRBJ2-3,TGTGCCACCAGCAGAGGGGCTAGCGGGGTGACGCAGTATTTT,CATSRGASGVTQYF
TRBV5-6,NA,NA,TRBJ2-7,TGTGCCAGCAGCTTACTAGGAAGAGAGCAGTACTTC,CASSLLGREQYF
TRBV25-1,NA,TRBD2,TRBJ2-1,TGTGCCAGCAGTAAACAGGCGGGGGGGAGCAATGAGCAGTTCTTC,CASSKQAGGSNEQFF
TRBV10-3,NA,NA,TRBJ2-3,TGTGCCATCAGTGCTACAGATACGCAGTATTTT,CAISATDTQYF
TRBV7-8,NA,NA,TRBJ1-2,TGTGCCAGCAGCCTGGACATAGCTAACTATGGCTACACCTTC,CASSLDIANYGYTF
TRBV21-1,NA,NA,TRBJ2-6,TGTGCCAGCAGCCTCTTTAGACACTCTGGGGCCAACGTCCTGACTTTC,CASSLFRHSGANVLTF
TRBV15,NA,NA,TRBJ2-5,TGTGCCACCAGCAGAGTCCCAGGGTTGCAAGAGACCCAGTACTTC,CATSRVPGLQETQYF
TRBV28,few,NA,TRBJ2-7,TGTGCCAGCAGGAGAGCGTTGGTGGAGCAGTACTTC,CASRRALVEQYF
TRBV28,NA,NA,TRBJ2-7,TGTGCCAGCACCCTCGGGGTGAACTCCTACGAGCAGTACTTC,CASTLGVNSYEQYF
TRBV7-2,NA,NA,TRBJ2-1,TGTGCCAGCAGCCCCCCCGGGACAAGATACAATGAGCAGTTCTTC,CASSPPGTRYNEQFF
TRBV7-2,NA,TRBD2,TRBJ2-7,TGTGCCAGCAGCTTTAATAGCGGGAGCGTAGGCTACGAGCAGTACTTC,CASSFNSGSVGYEQYF
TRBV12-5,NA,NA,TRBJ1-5,TGTGCTAGTGGTTTGGATCGGGACATCAGCCAGCCCCAGCATTTT,CASGLDRDISQPQHF
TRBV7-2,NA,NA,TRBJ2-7,TGTGCCAGCACCTACGGCCCCCGAGGGTCAGGAGCTGGGGAGCAGTACTTC,CASTYGPRGSGAGEQYF
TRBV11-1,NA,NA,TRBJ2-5,TGTGCCAGCAGCTTAGGGTTTTCGGTCTCGACCCAGTACTTC,CASSLGFSVSTQYF
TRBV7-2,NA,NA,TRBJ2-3,TGTGCCAGCAGCTTAGAACAGGAGGATACGCAGTATTTT,CASSLEQEDTQYF
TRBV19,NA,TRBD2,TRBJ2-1,TGTGCCAGTAGGCCCGGGGCGGGAGGGCGGTATGAGCAGTTCTTC,CASRPGAGGRYEQFF
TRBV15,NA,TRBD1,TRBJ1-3,TGTGCCACCAGCAGTGAGGGGCAGGGGGTCCGACCGATATATTTT,CATSSEGQGVRPIYF
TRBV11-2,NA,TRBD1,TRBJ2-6,TGTGCCAGCAGCTCCTATGGGGCAGGGGGCTCTGGGGCCAACGTCCTGACTTTC,CASSSYGAGGSGANVLTF
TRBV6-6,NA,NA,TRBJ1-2,TGTGCCAGCTGCGAGCTTGTGGTCTATGGCTACACCTTC,CASCELVVYGYTF
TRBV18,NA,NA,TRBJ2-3,TGTGCCAGCTCACCAGGCCAGATTTCTACAGATACGCAGTATTTT,CASSPGQISTDTQYF
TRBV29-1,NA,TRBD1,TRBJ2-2,TGCAGCGCCGGTAGACAGGGTGCCGGGGAGCTGTTTTTT,CSAGRQGAGELFF